This TCR beta chain comes out of a study of T cell responses to AZD1222 COVID-19 vaccine. Looked up from germline, CDR1 is SEHNR and CDR2 is FQNEAQ (reference sequence). This CDR3 has 15 amino acids. The V end lost 3 bases, the J end lost 2 bases, and 13 bases lay between the germline ends. A word on this clone: Its antigen is unidentified.

General study findings and limits: Unmutated variant regions reportedly attract nearly half of all spike-specific TCRs. Researchers took repertoire samples only after the peak T cell response had come. Regions 160-218 and 743-854 dominated among vaccine-associated CD4 TCRs spanning spike. Baseline testing showed seropositivity in only a handful of AZD1222 recipients.

Sequencing was performed with immunoSEQ multiplex PCR; in TCRdb, only in-frame clones are kept and a portion is missing. This table holds roughly 92,000 clones, 90% found once. The sequence came from an adult in good health. J is TRBJ1-2 and V is TRBV7-9, with D tentatively TRBD1 (6 bases). The sequences come from peripheral blood, collected on day 0 of AZD1222 vaccination. CDR3 sequence: CASSFAHRVNYGYTF. In DNA form, the CDR3 reads TGTGCCAGCAGCTTTGCGCACAGGGTCAACTATGGCTACACCTTC. The variable domain in full, completed from reference TRBV7-9 and TRBJ1-2, reads DTGVSQNPRHKITKRGQNVTFRCDPISEHNRLYWYRQTLGQGPEFLTYFQNEAQLEKSRLLSDRFSAERPKGSFSTLEIQRTEQGDSAMYLCASSFAHRVNYGYTFGSGTRLTVV.